This TCR beta chain was identified during a study of cytomegalovirus exposure and HLA in healthy donors. Notes on the study in general: More clonal expansion characterized HLA-associated TCR beta chains than equally common others in a later analysis. Later analysis demonstrated an association between a missense DCLRE1C variant and TCR beta V- and J-gene trimming.

Amplification used 60 Vbeta primers and 13 Jbeta primers. Repertoires were generated with immunoSEQ multiplex PCR, while TCRdb's copy carries only in-frame clones and drops some. Altogether 95,000 to 110,000 clones are present, 76% being singletons, with the ten largest covering about 9.4%. Per the germline V gene, CDR1 is SGHAT and CDR2 is FQNNGV. The junction had 12 bases not matched to a gene; V was cut back by 5 bases and J by 4 bases. This CDR3 has 16 residues. Remarks on this clone: What it binds is unknown.

The chain couples TRBV11-2 to TRBJ1-1; 8 nucleotides line up with TRBD1. The sample consisted of PBMCs. This TCR was sampled from a woman in her late teens or twenties in good health and CMV-seropositive. The CDR3 DNA reads as TGTGCCAGCAGCCAGGGGCAGGGGGCTGGTAGCACTGAAGCTTTCTTT. This sequence encodes CASSQGQGAGSTEAFF.